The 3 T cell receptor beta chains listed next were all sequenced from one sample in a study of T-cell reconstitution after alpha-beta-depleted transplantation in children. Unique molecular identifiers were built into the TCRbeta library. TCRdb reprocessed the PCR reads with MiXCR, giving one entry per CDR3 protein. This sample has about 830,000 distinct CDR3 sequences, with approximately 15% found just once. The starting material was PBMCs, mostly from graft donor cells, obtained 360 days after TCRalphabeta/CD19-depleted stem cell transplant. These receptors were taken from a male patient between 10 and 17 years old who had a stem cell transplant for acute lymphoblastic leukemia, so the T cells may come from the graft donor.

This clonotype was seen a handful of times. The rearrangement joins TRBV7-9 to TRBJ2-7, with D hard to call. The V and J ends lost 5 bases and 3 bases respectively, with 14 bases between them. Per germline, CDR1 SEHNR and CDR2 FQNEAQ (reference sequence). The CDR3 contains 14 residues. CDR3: CASSPRRDGYEQYF. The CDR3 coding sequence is TGTGCCAGCAGCCCAAGGAGAGACGGCTACGAGCAGTACTTC.

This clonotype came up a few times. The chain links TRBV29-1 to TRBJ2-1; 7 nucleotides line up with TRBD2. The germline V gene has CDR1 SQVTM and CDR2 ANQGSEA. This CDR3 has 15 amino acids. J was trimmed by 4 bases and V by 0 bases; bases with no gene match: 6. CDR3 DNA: TGCAGCGTTGAAGAGGTGGCTAGCGGATACAATGAGCAGTTCTTC. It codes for CSVEEVASGYNEQFF.

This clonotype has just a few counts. CDR3 loop: CASSSLGTGRETQYF. The DNA of the CDR3 is TGTGCCAGCAGTTCACTCGGGACAGGGAGGGAGACCCAGTACTTC. The chain employs TRBV28 and TRBJ2-5; 9 bases are shared with TRBD1. CDR1 and CDR2 from the germline V gene are MDHEN and SYDVKM. The CDR3 consists of 15 residues. V lost 4 bases and J lost 5; bases outside the gene matches: 8.